This entry is about one T cell receptor beta chain. What it binds is unknown. This sample is drawn from a study of cytomegalovirus exposure and HLA in healthy donors. Use of 60 Vbeta and 13 Jbeta primers characterized the PCR. Method: immunoSEQ multiplex PCR; TCRdb's copy keeps in-frame clones and lacks some. The table for this sample gives some 130,000 clones. Study findings and constraints: An analysis that came later showed most CMV-associated TCR beta chains appearing HLA-restricted. DRB1 showed the most TCR associations and HLA-C the fewest in a later analysis, as rates varied by HLA locus. Usually a TCR sequence was rare, but some public TCRs were found in many donors.

V gave up 6 bases and J gave up 0 bases, with 13 bases separating them. The CDR3 has 14 amino acids. CDR1 and CDR2 (germline): SQVTM, ANQGSEA. The receptor comes from a woman aged 40 to 50 in good health and CMV-seropositive. V usage is TRBV29-1 and J usage is TRBJ2-3, with D possibly matching TRBD2 (5 bases). The sequenced sample was PBMCs. The CDR3 DNA reads TGCAGCGTCCGGACTGCGGAGAGCACAGATACGCAGTATTTT. It encodes CSVRTAESTDTQYF.